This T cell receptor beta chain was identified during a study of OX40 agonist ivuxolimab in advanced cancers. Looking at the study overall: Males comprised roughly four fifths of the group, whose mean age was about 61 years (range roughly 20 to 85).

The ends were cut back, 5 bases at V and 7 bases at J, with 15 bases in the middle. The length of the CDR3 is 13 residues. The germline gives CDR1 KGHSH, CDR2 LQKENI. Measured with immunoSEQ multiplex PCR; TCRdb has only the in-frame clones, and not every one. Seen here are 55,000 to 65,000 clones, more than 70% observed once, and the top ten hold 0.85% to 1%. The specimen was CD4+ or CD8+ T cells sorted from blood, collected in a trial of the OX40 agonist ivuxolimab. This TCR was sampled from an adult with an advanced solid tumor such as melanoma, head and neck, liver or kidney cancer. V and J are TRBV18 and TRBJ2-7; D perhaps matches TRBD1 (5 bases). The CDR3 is CASSDTGLGEQYF. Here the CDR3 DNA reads TGTGCCAGCTCAGACACAGGTCTGGGGGAGCAGTACTTC. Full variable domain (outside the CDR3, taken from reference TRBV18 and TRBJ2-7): NAGVMQNPRHLVRRRGQEARLRCSPMKGHSHVYWYRQLPEEGLKFMVYLQKENIIDESGMPKERFSAEFPKEGPSILRIQQVVRGDSAAYFCASSDTGLGEQYFGPGTRLTVT.